One and the same sample provided the 19 T cell receptor beta chains below, sequenced in a study of neurological immune-mediated disorders. TCRdb reprocessed the 5' RACE reads with MiXCR, giving one entry per CDR3 protein. The table shows 30,000 to 50,000 distinct CDR3 sequences, with approximately 7.2% occurring only once. The sequencing sample was made of CD4+ T cells from blood. The receptors were sampled from a man aged 45-60 years in good health.

This clonotype showed up many times. The chain couples TRBV10-3 to TRBJ1-1; D call uncertain. Trimming removed 10 bases from V and 1 base from J, with 7 bases in between. The CDR3 is 11 residues long. The germline CDR1 and CDR2 sequences are ENHRY and SYGVKD. The CDR3 loop reads CATWGNTEAFF. The CDR3 bases are TGTGCCACCTGGGGGAACACTGAAGCTTTCTTT.

This clonotype was seen many times. The rearrangement uses TRBV20-1 and TRBJ2-5; 8 nucleotides agree with TRBD1. Germline trimming cut 3 bases from V and 4 bases from J; bases unmatched to any gene: 10. CDR3 length: 15 amino acids. The germline V gene encodes CDR1 DFQATT and CDR2 SNEGSKA (reference sequence). The CDR3 region has the DNA TGCAGTGCTAGTAGGCAGGGGGCGTTCGGAGAGACCCAGTACTTC. It yields the protein CSASRQGAFGETQYF.

The sample holds many counts of this clonotype. The chain uses TRBV6-6 and TRBJ2-7; D uncertain. Trimming pared 7 bases from V and 2 bases from J, leaving 9 bases between. The CDR3 loop spans 12 amino acids. Germline V gene data show CDR1 as MNHNY and CDR2 as SVGAGI (reference sequence). CDR3 sequence reads: CASKERTYEQYF. In DNA, the CDR3 is TGTGCCAGCAAGGAGAGAACCTACGAGCAGTACTTC.

This clonotype occurred many times. This chain joins TRBV6-2 or TRBV6-3 and TRBJ2-2; 15 nucleotides agree with TRBD2. Trimming at V came to 2 bases and at J to 5 bases, leaving 6 bases not matched to a gene. Germline CDR1 reads MNHEY; CDR2 reads SVGEGT. The CDR3 extends over 18 amino acids. The CDR3 nucleotides read TGTGCCAGCAGTTACGAGGGACTAGCGGGAGGTGGGACCGGGGAGCTGTTTTTT. Translating it yields CASSYEGLAGGGTGELFF.

There are many counts of this clonotype. The chain employs TRBV6-5 and TRBJ2-1; no reliable D call. This CDR3 has 16 residues. Germline V gives CDR1 MNHEY, CDR2 SVGAGI. Trimming stripped 4 bases from V and 0 bases from J, with 13 bases between. The CDR3 here is CASSSAESSSYNEQFF. In nucleotides, the CDR3 is TGTGCCAGCAGTTCCGCCGAGTCGAGCTCCTACAATGAGCAGTTCTTC.

Remarks on this clonotype: This may arise from a read error, as a much more abundant clone is one base away. The chain combines TRBV7-2 with TRBJ2-7; D remains unclear. CDR3 size: 12 residues. Germline CDR1 and CDR2: SGHTA and FQGNSA. In DNA form, the CDR3 reads TGTGCCAACAGCTTACCCCCCGCCGAGCAGTACTTC. It yields the protein CANSLPPAEQYF.

Note on this clonotype: A read error may produce the germline difference seen at one junction end. The rearrangement links TRBV5-5 to TRBJ2-2; maybe TRBD1 (6 bases). This CDR3 contains 17 residues. Germline V lookup: CDR1 SGHKS, CDR2 YYEKEE (reference sequence). The CDR3 sequence: CASSLSLGTTKTGELFF. The CDR3 DNA sequence: TGTGCCAGCAGCTTGAGTCTCGGGACAACGAAAACCGGGGAGCTGTTTTTT.

This clonotype has just a few counts. This chain connects TRBV30 to TRBJ1-2; no reliable D call. This CDR3 comprises 15 residues. The germline V gene has CDR1 GTSNPN and CDR2 SVGIG (reference sequence). V dropped 0 bases and J dropped 7 bases, with 18 bases sitting between them. CDR3 nucleotides: TGTGCCTGGAGTGTAAGCGTCGCGGAGCACTCTGGCTACACCTTC. This sequence encodes CAWSVSVAEHSGYTF.

This clonotype was seen at least ten times. The chain couples TRBV6-5 to TRBJ2-7; D is perhaps TRBD1 (6 bases). V lost 6 bases to trimming and J lost 6 bases, with 15 bases between them. There are 13 residues in the CDR3. CDR1 and CDR2 from the germline V gene are MNHEY and SVGAGI. DNA of the CDR3: TGTGCCAGCAGAGGTATCAGGGGAAGCGAGCAGTACTTC. Its translation is CASRGIRGSEQYF.

This clonotype was seen at least ten times. The CDR3 protein is CAIRASAGLAGEGKNIQYF. The CDR3 DNA is TGTGCCATCAGAGCCTCCGCGGGACTAGCGGGAGAAGGCAAAAACATTCAGTACTTC. This chain uses TRBV10-3 with TRBJ2-4; 14 nucleotides match TRBD2. CDR1 is ENHRY and CDR2 is SYGVKD in the germline V gene. The CDR3 covers 19 residues. J gave up 3 bases and V 6 bases, and 13 bases lay outside the gene matches.

This clonotype came up many times. The chain couples TRBV28 to TRBJ1-5; the D gene is possibly TRBD1 (5 bases). Germline values: CDR1 MDHEN, CDR2 SYDVKM. Trimming removed 5 bases from V and 4 bases from J, with 18 bases in between. This CDR3 spans 16 amino acids. The CDR3 loop reads CASSARRGGLNQPQHF. The CDR3 nucleotides read TGTGCCAGCAGTGCCCGACGGGGGGGTCTTAATCAGCCCCAGCATTTT.

This clonotype was detected many times. J is TRBJ2-3 and V is TRBV28; tentatively, D is TRBD1 (5 bases). The CDR3 totals 15 residues. The germline V and J ends were trimmed by 6 bases and 5 bases, with 18 bases remaining between them. CDR1 and CDR2 from the germline V gene are MDHEN and SYDVKM. Here the CDR3 DNA reads TGTGCCAGCAGCCCCCTCAGGGTCCTCGAAGATACGCAGTATTTT. Amino acids: CASSPLRVLEDTQYF.

This clonotype was detected many times. The chain has TRBV5-6 and TRBJ1-6, with unresolved D. Germline CDR1 and CDR2: SGHDT and YYEEEE. The CDR3 has 15 residues. V was clipped by 0 bases and J by 7 bases, with 11 bases between them. CDR3 DNA: TGTGCCAGCAGCTTGGCTCCCGACTCCAATTCACCCCTCCACTTT. Encoded protein: CASSLAPDSNSPLHF. Variable domain in full (rest from reference TRBV5-6 and TRBJ1-6): DAGVTQSPTHLIKTRGQQVTLRCSPKSGHDTVSWYQQALGQGPQFIFQYYEEEERQRGNFPDRFSGHQFPNYSSELNVNALLLGDSALYLCASSLAPDSNSPLHFGNGTRLTVT.

This clonotype showed up many times. The chain is built from TRBV2 and TRBJ2-7, with TRBD2 identical over 9 bases. Germline CDR1 reads SNHLY; CDR2 reads FYNNEI. The CDR3 consists of 17 residues. Trimming at V came to 0 bases and at J to 4 bases, leaving 10 bases not matched to a gene. CDR3 bases: TGTGCCAGCAGTGAAGCGCTTCGAGGGGCGGGAGGGTACGAGCAGTACTTC. It translates to CASSEALRGAGGYEQYF.

This clonotype was detected only a few times. The J gene is TRBJ2-1, the V gene TRBV6-6; 11 bases fit TRBD1. CDR1 and CDR2 from the germline V gene are MNHNY and SVGAGI (reference sequence). The CDR3 has 15 residues. V lost 5 bases to trimming and J lost 7 bases; unmatched junction nucleotides: 7. CDR3 loop: CASSRGTGGENEQFF. The CDR3 DNA sequence: TGTGCCAGCAGTCGCGGGACAGGGGGGGAAAATGAGCAGTTCTTC.

This clonotype was seen ten or more times. The rearrangement joins TRBV29-1 to TRBJ2-2, with a weak D call TRBD1 (6 bases). The germline V gene encodes CDR1 SQVTM and CDR2 ANQGSEA. The CDR3 consists of 12 residues. The CDR3 spells CSGTGSPGELFF. The CDR3 nucleotides are TGCAGTGGCACAGGGAGTCCCGGGGAGCTGTTTTTT.

This clonotype was counted ten times or more. The CDR3 sequence: CASSASGSLLGDEQFF. The CDR3 DNA follows: TGTGCCAGCAGTGCTAGCGGGAGTCTTCTAGGAGATGAGCAGTTCTTC. The rearrangement uses TRBV2 and TRBJ2-1; 10 bases fit TRBD2. The CDR3 is 16 residues long. Germline V gene sequence: CDR1 SNHLY, CDR2 FYNNEI. The V gene end was trimmed by 4 bases and the J gene end by 8 bases; junction bases not matched to a gene: 11.

This clonotype showed up many times. This chain links TRBV5-1 with TRBJ2-5; 10 positions match TRBD1. CDR1 and CDR2 from the germline V gene are SGHRS and YFSETQ. The CDR3 sequence is 15 residues long. The J segment lost 5 bases and the V segment lost 8 bases, leaving 12 bases of the junction unmatched. The CDR3 sequence is CASATGTGDRETQYF. The CDR3 nucleotides are TGCGCCAGTGCGACCGGGACAGGGGACCGGGAGACCCAGTACTTC.

This clonotype was counted many times. The chain uses TRBV25-1 and TRBJ2-1; D uncertain. Trimming stripped 6 bases from V and 3 bases from J, with 12 bases between. Germline lookup yields CDR1 MGHDK and CDR2 SYGVNS. This CDR3 region has 14 residues. CDR3 DNA: TGTGCCAGCAGGGAGTCCGGCCACTACAATGAGCAGTTCTTC. Residues: CASRESGHYNEQFF. Complete variable domain (other parts from reference TRBV25-1 and TRBJ2-1): EADIYQTPRYLVIGTGKKITLECSQTMGHDKMYWYQQDPGMELHLIHYSYGVNSTEKGDLSSESTVSRIRTEHFPLTLESARPSHTSQYLCASRESGHYNEQFFGPGTRLTVL.